What follows are 23 T cell receptor beta chains derived from one specimen sequenced in a study of T cell repertoires in cytomegalovirus infection. TCRdb reanalysed the reads using MiXCR and keeps one entry per CDR3 protein. The sample includes about 360,000 distinct CDR3 sequences, approximately 35% of them seen just once. These receptors' antigens are unknown. Sequencing used cultured PBMCs, obtained from culture after CMV antigen stimulation. The origin of the receptors is a human donor in good health (CMV status not recorded). Some clones in this sample may be carry-over from other donors' samples.

A few counts support this clonotype. The chain couples TRBV12-3 or TRBV12-4 to TRBJ2-1; D is tentatively TRBD1 or TRBD2 (5 bases each). This CDR3 spans 12 amino acids. Trimming left V 9 bases short and J 7 bases short, with 13 bases between. This chain's CDR3 is CASTVGENEQFF. The CDR3, as DNA: TGTGCCAGTACCGTGGGGGAGAATGAGCAGTTCTTC.

The chain uses TRBV19 and TRBJ2-1; D perhaps matches TRBD2 (5 bases). The germline gives CDR1 LNHDA, CDR2 SQIVND (reference sequence). The V and J ends lost 7 bases and 9 bases respectively, with 10 bases between them. CDR3 length: 11 residues. This CDR3 reads CASTFRGEQFF. The CDR3 DNA follows: TGTGCCAGTACGTTCCGGGGTGAGCAGTTCTTC. Complete variable domain (other parts from reference TRBV19 and TRBJ2-1): DGGITQSPKYLFRKEGQNVTLSCEQNLNHDAMYWYRQDPGQGLRLIYYSQIVNDFQKGDIAEGYSVSREKKESFPLTVTSAQKNPTAFYLCASTFRGEQFFGPGTRLTVL.

This clonotype was seen a handful of times. V usage is TRBV11-1 and J usage is TRBJ1-1, with 7 bases that match TRBD1. Germline V gene sequence: CDR1 SGHAT, CDR2 FQDESV (reference sequence). The CDR3 contains 15 residues. Unmatched junction bases numbered 9, after V lost 5 bases and J lost 3 bases. The DNA of the CDR3 is TGTGCCAGCAGCGCCCGACAGGGTTGGGACACTGAAGCTTTCTTT. Its translation is CASSARQGWDTEAFF. Using reference TRBV11-1 and TRBJ1-1 for the parts outside the CDR3, the full variable domain is EAEVAQSPRYKITEKSQAVAFWCDPISGHATLYWYRQILGQGPELLVQFQDESVVDDSQLPKDRFSAERLKGVDSTLKIQPAELGDSAMYLCASSARQGWDTEAFFGQGTRLTVV.

V gene TRBV6-2 or TRBV6-3 combines with J gene TRBJ2-7, with 8 bases matching TRBD2. V shed 0 bases and J 6 bases; nucleotides not matched to a gene: 1. The CDR3 is 13 residues long. Germline V gene sequence: CDR1 MNHEY, CDR2 SVGEGT. In nucleotides, the CDR3 is TGTGCCAGCAGTTACTCCGGGAGGGTCGAGCAGTACTTC. This translates into CASSYSGRVEQYF.

This clonotype was detected only a few times. J is TRBJ1-5 and V is TRBV28; 7 bases match TRBD1. The germline V gene has CDR1 MDHEN and CDR2 SYDVKM. Trimming took 4 bases from V and 6 from J; bases not matched to a gene: 18. The CDR3 is 18 residues long. In DNA form, the CDR3 reads TGTGCCAGCAGTTCTAATAAGGACAGGTTAACATCAGGTCAGCCCCAGCATTTT. This gives the protein CASSSNKDRLTSGQPQHF.

The rearrangement links TRBV4-1 to TRBJ1-2, with D unclear. Between the trimmed V and J ends, which lost 2 bases and 2 bases, there was a span of 6 bases. Germline assignment: CDR1 MGHRA and CDR2 YSYEKL. CDR3 length: 13 residues. DNA of the CDR3: TGCGCCAGCAGCCAACCGGGGAACTATGGCTACACCTTC. This codes for CASSQPGNYGYTF.

The chain carries TRBV2 and TRBJ2-1; perhaps TRBD2 as D (5 bases). Trimming cost V 2 bases and J 3 bases, with 8 bases left between them. The V gene's germline CDR1 is SNHLY and CDR2 FYNNEI. The CDR3 is 14 amino acids. CDR3: CASSEFRDYNEQFF. The CDR3 DNA follows: TGTGCCAGCAGTGAATTTCGGGACTACAATGAGCAGTTCTTC.

By share, this clonotype ranks as medium-sized. V is TRBV7-8 and J is TRBJ2-5, with TRBD2 as a possible D gene (6 bases). Trimming removed 6 bases at V and 3 bases at J, with 23 bases between. The CDR3 has 17 amino acids. Germline assignment: CDR1 SGHVS and CDR2 FQNEAQ. The CDR3 loop reads CASRLIVSGRGKETQYF. The CDR3 nucleotides are TGTGCCAGCAGACTAATCGTGTCCGGACGGGGGAAAGAGACCCAGTACTTC.

The rearrangement uses TRBV6-5 and TRBJ1-1; D not resolved. V was trimmed by 0 bases and J by 5 bases, leaving 10 bases between them. Germline CDR1 MNHEY, CDR2 SVGAGI. The CDR3 is 14 amino acids. The CDR3 protein is CASSYSSAGTEAFF. Written as DNA, the CDR3 is TGTGCCAGCAGTTACTCGTCGGCCGGGACTGAAGCTTTCTTT.

This clonotype came up a few times. V usage is TRBV14 and J usage is TRBJ2-1; 15 bases map to TRBD2. The CDR3 is 18 amino acids. J gave up 7 bases and V 5 bases, and 12 bases lay outside the gene matches. Germline lookup yields CDR1 SGHDN and CDR2 FVKESK. The DNA of the CDR3 is TGTGCCAGCAGCAGCGGGACTAGCGGGAGGCGTTCGGGGAATGAGCAGTTCTTC. Protein sequence: CASSSGTSGRRSGNEQFF.

This chain joins TRBV7-2 and TRBJ2-4; D may correspond to TRBD1 or TRBD2 (5 bases each). V was cut by 0 bases and J by 9 bases, with 18 bases left in between. Germline V CDR1 and CDR2: SGHTA, FQGNSA. The CDR3 consists of 16 residues. In DNA form, the CDR3 reads TGTGCCAGCAGCTTAGCGCTCGGGGCGGAGTTGAGCATTCAGTACTTC. This encodes CASSLALGAELSIQYF.

V gene TRBV28 combines with J gene TRBJ2-5; 10 bases are shared with TRBD2. The CDR3 length is 15 residues. The V gene's germline CDR1 is MDHEN and CDR2 SYDVKM. Trimming at V came to 4 bases and at J to 2 bases, leaving 4 bases not matched to a gene. CDR3 in amino acids: CASSSGTSVQETQYF. The CDR3 coding sequence is TGTGCCAGCAGTTCCGGGACTAGCGTACAAGAGACCCAGTACTTC.

This clonotype has only a few counts. The V and J genes are TRBV6-1 and TRBJ2-5, with D perhaps being TRBD1 or TRBD2 (6 bases each). The CDR3 is 15 residues long. Trimming took off 6 bases at V and 4 bases at J, with 18 bases between the two ends. CDR1 and CDR2 (germline): MNHNS, SASEGT. The CDR3: CASSPPGGGSETQYF. In nucleotides, the CDR3 is TGTGCCAGCAGCCCCCCCGGGGGCGGATCAGAGACCCAGTACTTC.

The sample holds a few counts of this clonotype. The chain employs TRBV10-3 and TRBJ2-3, with TRBD2 matching 9 bases. Germline V gives CDR1 ENHRY, CDR2 SYGVKD. This CDR3 comprises 17 residues. The V segment lost 6 bases and the J segment 4 bases; nucleotides outside the gene matches: 14. CDR3 sequence (DNA): TGTGCCATCAGCGCCGAAAGGGGACTAGCTCCTCCAGATACGCAGTATTTT. It is translated as CAISAERGLAPPDTQYF.

This clonotype occurred a few times. The V gene is TRBV19, the J gene TRBJ2-5; D gene unclear. This CDR3 spans 15 amino acids. CDR1 and CDR2 (germline): LNHDA, SQIVND (reference sequence). Trimming removed 4 bases at V and 5 bases at J, with 17 bases between. CDR3 sequence reads: CASSRAWSRTETQYF. The CDR3 DNA follows: TGTGCCAGTAGTAGGGCGTGGTCCCGGACGGAGACCCAGTACTTC.

The rearrangement joins TRBV28 to TRBJ1-3; D unclear. V lost 3 bases to trimming and J lost 0 bases, with 9 bases between them. The germline V gene encodes CDR1 MDHEN and CDR2 SYDVKM. The CDR3 has 15 residues. DNA for the CDR3: TGTGCCAGCAGTTTCGGATGGAGCTCTGGAAACACCATATATTTT. Translation gives CASSFGWSSGNTIYF. The full variable domain, its missing parts supplied by reference TRBV28 and TRBJ1-3, is DVKVTQSSRYLVKRTGEKVFLECVQDMDHENMFWYRQDPGLGLRLIYFSYDVKMKEKGDIPEGYSVSREKKERFSLILESASTNQTSMYLCASSFGWSSGNTIYFGEGSWLTVV.

With regard to this clonotype: The junction shows a germline mismatch at one end, possibly a read error. This chain uses TRBV12-3 or TRBV12-4 with TRBJ1-2, with a weak D call TRBD1 (5 bases). CDR3 size: 12 residues. CDR3 nucleotide sequence: TGCGTCGTCGGGGGAGGTGGCTATGGCTACACCTTC. It translates to CVVGGGGYGYTF.

This clonotype occurred many times. V is TRBV7-2 and J is TRBJ2-1, with 10 bases fitting TRBD2. CDR1 is SGHTA, CDR2 FQGNSA, per germline. Trimming at V came to 5 bases and at J to 2 bases, leaving 6 bases not matched to a gene. The CDR3 is made up of 16 amino acids. The CDR3 DNA reads TGTGCCAGCAGCGCCTATAGCGGGAGGCCCTACAATGAGCAGTTCTTC. Translated, it gives CASSAYSGRPYNEQFF. The whole variable domain, remainder taken from reference TRBV7-2 and TRBJ2-1, is GAGVSQSPSNKVTEKGKDVELRCDPISGHTALYWYRQSLGQGLEFLIYFQGNSAPDKSGLPSDRFSAERTGGSVSTLTIQRTQQEDSAVYLCASSAYSGRPYNEQFFGPGTRLTVL.

The chain uses TRBV2 and TRBJ2-5; weak D call: TRBD1 (6 bases). The CDR3 is 14 amino acids. CDR1 and CDR2 from the germline V gene are SNHLY and FYNNEI. Trimming removed 6 bases at V and 4 bases at J, with 15 bases between. The CDR3 DNA sequence: TGTGCCAGCAGCGGAGGACTGGGGGCAGAGACCCAGTACTTC. It translates to CASSGGLGAETQYF.

As to this clonotype: Germline is not matched at one junction end, which may reflect a read error. The chain has TRBV12-3 or TRBV12-4 and TRBJ1-5, with 8 bases identical to TRBD1. The CDR3 has 15 amino acids. The CDR3 reads CASSLGQGANQPQHF. DNA of the CDR3: TGTGCCAGCAGCTTAGGACAGGGTGCGAATCAGCCCCAGCATTTT.

V and J are TRBV12-3 or TRBV12-4 and TRBJ2-1; 7 bases are a match to TRBD1. The CDR3 has 15 residues. V dropped 6 bases and J dropped 5; count of bases not matched to a gene: 10. Written as DNA, the CDR3 is TGTGCCAGCAGCACCTTCCCCGGGACAGACAATGAGCAGTTCTTC. This encodes CASSTFPGTDNEQFF.

The chain uses TRBV6-2 or TRBV6-3 and TRBJ2-3, with 13 bases matching TRBD2. Trimming took 8 bases from V and 4 from J; bases not matched to a gene: 12. Germline-derived CDR1 and CDR2 are MNHEY and SVGEGT. The CDR3 contains 17 residues. CDR3 DNA sequence: TGTGCCAGCGATTTAGGACTAGCGGGAGCTCCCTCAGATACGCAGTATTTT. Translating gives CASDLGLAGAPSDTQYF.

Worth noting for this clonotype: The junction differs from germline at one of its ends, possibly a read error. This chain links TRBV4-1 with TRBJ2-3; D perhaps matches TRBD2 (5 bases). This CDR3 has 18 amino acids. Per the germline V gene, CDR1 is MGHRA and CDR2 is YSYEKL. The CDR3 sequence: CASSQELSGSGIRDTQCF. Here the CDR3 DNA reads TGCGCCAGCAGCCAAGAATTATCGGGGAGTGGTATTAGGGATACGCAGTGTTTT.